The 21 T cell receptor beta chains in this list originate from one sample, sequenced in a study of vaccination effects on CD4 cells after COVID-19. Sequencing followed a ViraFEST assay step that expanded antigen-specific CD4+ T cells with viral peptide pools. Culture proceeded for about ten days, and CD4+ T cells were then isolated. The participants, recipients of two vaccine doses, got either BNT162b2 or mRNA-1273. Their cognate antigens are unknown. This table comes from immunoSEQ multiplex PCR, and its TCRdb copy is limited to in-frame clones, with some not included. The sample carries tens of thousands of clones, about 74% recorded once. Source: CD4+ T cells from PBMCs cultured with HCoV-229E spike peptides, taken after COVID-19 vaccination. The receptors stem from a human donor who received a COVID-19 vaccine.

The rearrangement links TRBV28 to TRBJ1-2; no clear D gene. The CDR3 runs 12 residues. V lost 9 bases, J lost 2 bases, and 10 bases lay in between. Germline values: CDR1 MDHEN, CDR2 SYDVKM. The CDR3 protein is CASSELNYGYTF. In DNA, the CDR3 is TGTGCCAGTTCTGAGCTAAACTATGGCTACACCTTC.

The V and J genes are TRBV15 and TRBJ1-6; 7 nucleotides line up with TRBD1. Germline CDR1 is LNHNV and CDR2 is YYDKDF (reference sequence). Trimming took 5 bases from V and 10 from J; bases not matched to a gene: 11. CDR3 length: 15 residues. CDR3 amino acids: CATSVDRVRRSPLHF. CDR3 sequence (DNA): TGTGCCACCAGCGTCGACAGGGTCAGGAGGTCACCCCTCCACTTT.

The genes are TRBV11-2 and TRBJ2-3, with D perhaps matching TRBD2 (6 bases). CDR1 SGHAT and CDR2 FQNNGV come from the germline V gene. This CDR3 spans 15 amino acids. The V gene lost 5 bases and the J gene lost 3 bases, with 15 bases spanning the gap. DNA of the CDR3: TGTGCCAGCAGCCCCGTCGCAGGGAGGACAGATACGCAGTATTTT. Amino acids: CASSPVAGRTDTQYF.

The genes are TRBV24-1 and TRBJ2-1; a possible D gene is TRBD2 (5 bases). The CDR3 extends over 18 amino acids. V was shortened by 0 bases and J by 0 bases, with 14 bases between the two germline ends. Germline CDR1 is KGHDR and CDR2 is SFDVKD. Here the CDR3 DNA reads TGTGCCACCAGTGATTTGGGGTCGGGGAGAGGCTCCTACAATGAGCAGTTCTTC. It codes for CATSDLGSGRGSYNEQFF.

The chain joins TRBV7-2 to TRBJ2-2; D may be TRBD1 or TRBD2 (5 bases each). The CDR3 extends over 16 amino acids. From germline, CDR1 is SGHTA and CDR2 FQGNSA. V lost 1 base to trimming and J lost 7 bases, with 16 bases between them. In nucleotides, the CDR3 is TGTGCCAGCAGCTTAGAGGGACCACAGTACAGCGGGGAGCTGTTTTTT. It specifies CASSLEGPQYSGELFF.

This sequence joins TRBV10-3 and TRBJ1-1; a weak D match, TRBD1 (5 bases). The V end lost 4 bases, the J end lost 0 bases, and 9 bases lay between the germline ends. Germline V lookup: CDR1 ENHRY, CDR2 SYGVKD. This CDR3 spans 14 amino acids. CDR3 residues: CAISGGDLNTEAFF. The CDR3 nucleotides are TGTGCCATCAGTGGGGGGGACTTGAACACTGAAGCTTTCTTT.

This clone showed up just once. V gene TRBV27 combines with J gene TRBJ2-5; 8 bases align to TRBD2. The junction had 8 bases not matched to a gene; V was cut back by 1 base and J by 1 base. Germline assignment: CDR1 MNHEY and CDR2 SMNVEV (reference sequence). The CDR3 is made up of 17 amino acids. The chain's CDR3 is CASSLYLGGGTQETQYF. DNA of the CDR3: TGTGCCAGCAGTTTATACCTAGGCGGGGGGACCCAAGAGACCCAGTACTTC.

The chain is built from TRBV6-5 and TRBJ1-1; D remains ambiguous. CDR3 size: 13 residues. Trimming stripped 5 bases from V and 5 bases from J, with 12 bases between. Germline V gene data show CDR1 as MNHEY and CDR2 as SVGAGI. CDR3 loop: CASSQMKVTEAFF. In nucleotides, the CDR3 is TGTGCCAGCAGTCAAATGAAGGTTACTGAAGCTTTCTTT.

The sample holds a few counts of this clone. The chain uses TRBV18 and TRBJ1-5; maybe TRBD1 (6 bases). CDR3 length equals 15 residues. V was trimmed by 3 bases and J by 5 bases, leaving 14 bases between them. The germline gives CDR1 KGHSH, CDR2 LQKENI. CDR3 nucleotide sequence: TGTGCCAGCTCACCTCAGGCAGGGGCGGATCAGCCCCAGCATTTT. Amino acid sequence: CASSPQAGADQPQHF.

This rearrangement joins TRBV5-1 to TRBJ1-4, with a tentative D call TRBD1 (6 bases). CDR3 length: 14 amino acids. Trimming removed 2 bases at V and 8 bases at J, with 13 bases between. CDR1 is SGHRS and CDR2 is YFSETQ in the germline V gene. CDR3 sequence: CASSFSGAGEKLFF. The DNA for the CDR3 is TGCGCCAGCAGCTTCTCGGGGGCGGGGGAAAAACTGTTTTTT.

In DNA, the CDR3 is TGCAGCGTTGGACAGACGAACACTGAAGCTTTCTTT. It yields the protein CSVGQTNTEAFF. The chain links TRBV29-1 to TRBJ1-1; D possibly corresponds to TRBD1 (5 bases). Germline V lookup: CDR1 SQVTM, CDR2 ANQGSEA. This CDR3 region has 12 residues. V was trimmed by 4 bases and J by 1 base, leaving 7 bases between them.

This chain connects TRBV18 to TRBJ2-5; D is possibly TRBD1 (6 bases). There are 14 residues in the CDR3. Trimming shortened V by 6 bases and J by 2 bases, and 13 bases separated the two germline ends. Germline V gene sequence: CDR1 KGHSH, CDR2 LQKENI. The CDR3 DNA sequence: TGTGCCAGCTCCGGACAGAATTATCAAGAGACCCAGTACTTC. Translated, it gives CASSGQNYQETQYF.

The V gene is TRBV5-1, the J gene TRBJ2-3, with D unclear. The CDR3 loop spans 13 amino acids. Germline CDR1 SGHRS, CDR2 YFSETQ. Trimming took 4 bases from V and 2 from J, leaving 8 bases between them. CDR3 residues: CASSASYTDTQYF. The CDR3 coding sequence is TGCGCCAGCAGCGCGAGTTACACAGATACGCAGTATTTT.

The chain recombines TRBV24-1 with TRBJ2-2, with TRBD1 matching over 9 bases. The germline V gene encodes CDR1 KGHDR and CDR2 SFDVKD. Unmatched junction bases numbered 7, after V lost 2 bases and J lost 4 bases. The CDR3 contains 17 residues. The CDR3 DNA sequence: TGTGCCACCAGTGATTCCGGGACAGGGTTTTCCACCGGGGAGCTGTTTTTT. Protein product: CATSDSGTGFSTGELFF.

This clone was observed a few times. The J gene is TRBJ1-1, the V gene TRBV5-1; 8 bases align to TRBD1. In germline, CDR1 is SGHRS, CDR2 YFSETQ. J was trimmed by 1 base and V by 4 bases; bases with no gene match: 6. CDR3 length: 15 residues. CDR3 sequence reads: CASSQAGTGNTEAFF. The DNA of the CDR3 is TGCGCCAGCAGCCAAGCCGGGACAGGGAACACTGAAGCTTTCTTT.

The J gene is TRBJ1-4, the V gene TRBV3-1 (or the pseudogene TRBV3-2), with D maybe TRBD1 (6 bases). The CDR3 is made up of 14 amino acids. Trimming stripped 8 bases from V and 8 bases from J, with 18 bases between. Per germline, CDR1 LGHDT and CDR2 YNNKEL (reference sequence). In nucleotides, the CDR3 is TGTGCCAGCGGTCAGGAGGGGGGTGGAGAAAAACTGTTTTTT. Translated: CASGQEGGGEKLFF.

The chain uses TRBV29-1 and TRBJ1-1; D uncertain. CDR1 is SQVTM and CDR2 is ANQGSEA in the germline V gene. CDR3 length equals 12 residues. V gave up 7 bases and J gave up 2 bases, with 11 bases separating them. CDR3 DNA sequence: TGCAGCGCCACTCCGGGTAACACTGAAGCTTTCTTT. Amino acids: CSATPGNTEAFF.

J is TRBJ2-6 and V is TRBV5-5; 7 positions agree with TRBD1. The CDR3 is 17 amino acids. Germline CDR1 SGHKS, CDR2 YYEKEE (reference sequence). V was pared by 3 bases and J by 1 base, with 7 bases of the junction left unmatched. The CDR3 region has the DNA TGTGCCAGCAGCTCGCGACAGGGACCTTCTGGGGCCAACGTCCTGACTTTC. Its translation: CASSSRQGPSGANVLTF.

This clone was detected only a few times. V gene TRBV6-5 combines with J gene TRBJ1-3; D gene ambiguous. This CDR3 region has 14 residues. V lost 8 bases to trimming and J lost 2 bases, with 13 bases between them. Germline V CDR1 and CDR2: MNHEY, SVGAGI. The CDR3 loop reads CASLRGAAGNTIYF. CDR3 in DNA: TGTGCCAGCCTGAGAGGCGCCGCTGGAAACACCATATATTTT.

The V gene is TRBV28, the J gene TRBJ2-6; D uncertain. The CDR3 totals 15 residues. V shed 1 base and J shed 0 bases, with 4 bases lying between them. CDR1 and CDR2 from the germline V gene are MDHEN and SYDVKM. CDR3 in DNA: TGTGCCAGCAGTTTATTTCTCTCTGGGGCCAACGTCCTGACTTTC. Residues: CASSLFLSGANVLTF.

This chain joins TRBV5-1 and TRBJ2-3; D might be TRBD2 (6 bases). In germline, CDR1 is SGHRS, CDR2 YFSETQ. V gave up 5 bases and J gave up 2 bases, with 15 bases separating them. This CDR3 has 15 residues. The CDR3 DNA is TGCGCCAGCAGTACGCTGGGACTGAACACAGATACGCAGTATTTT. Translating gives CASSTLGLNTDTQYF. Supplemented by reference TRBV5-1 and TRBJ2-3, the full variable domain reads KAGVTQTPRYLIKTRGQQVTLSCSPISGHRSVSWYQQTPGQGLQFLFEYFSETQRNKGNFPGRFSGRQFSNSRSEMNVSTLELGDSALYLCASSTLGLNTDTQYFGPGTRLTVL.